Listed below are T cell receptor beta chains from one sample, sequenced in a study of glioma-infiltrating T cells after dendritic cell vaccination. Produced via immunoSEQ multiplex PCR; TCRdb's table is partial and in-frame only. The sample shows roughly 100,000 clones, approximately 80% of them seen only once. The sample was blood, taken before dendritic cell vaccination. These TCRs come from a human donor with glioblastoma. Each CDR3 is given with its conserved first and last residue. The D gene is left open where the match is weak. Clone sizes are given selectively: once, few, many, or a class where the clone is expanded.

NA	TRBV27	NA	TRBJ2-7	TGTGCCAGCGGAATCGTCGAGGGCAGCCACGAGCAGTACTTC	CASGIVEGSHEQYF
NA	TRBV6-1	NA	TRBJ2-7	TGTGCCAGCAGTGAGGACGGGGGTAGTCACTCCTACGAGCAGTACTTC	CASSEDGGSHSYEQYF
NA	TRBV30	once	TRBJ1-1	TGTGCCTGGAGTGTAGACAGGATGAACACTGAAGCTTTCTTT	CAWSVDRMNTEAFF
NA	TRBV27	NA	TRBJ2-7	TGTGCCAGCAGTTACGGGGGATCCTACGAGCAGTACTTC	CASSYGGSYEQYF
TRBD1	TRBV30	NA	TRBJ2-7	TGTGCCTGGAGTGTAAACCAGGGGGCCTACGAGCAGTACTTC	CAWSVNQGAYEQYF
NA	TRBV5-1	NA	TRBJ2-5	TGCGCCAGCAGCTTGACTATTCCTTCGGAGACCCAGTACTTC	CASSLTIPSETQYF
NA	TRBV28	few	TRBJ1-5	TGTGCCAGCAGTGTTAGTTCGCAGCCCCAGCATTTT	CASSVSSQPQHF
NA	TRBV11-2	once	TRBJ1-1	TGTGCCAGCAACAGGAACACTGAAGCTTTCTTT	CASNRNTEAFF
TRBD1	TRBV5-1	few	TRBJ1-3	TGCGCCAGCAGCTTTAGGACAGGCTCTGGAAACACCATATATTTT	CASSFRTGSGNTIYF
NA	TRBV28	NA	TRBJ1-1	TGTGCCAGCAGTGCGCCGCAGGGGAACACTGAAGCTTTCTTT	CASSAPQGNTEAFF
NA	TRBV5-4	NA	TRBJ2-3	TGTGCCAGCAGCTTGGAAGCCCGCGGGGTACAGTATTTT	CASSLEARGVQYF